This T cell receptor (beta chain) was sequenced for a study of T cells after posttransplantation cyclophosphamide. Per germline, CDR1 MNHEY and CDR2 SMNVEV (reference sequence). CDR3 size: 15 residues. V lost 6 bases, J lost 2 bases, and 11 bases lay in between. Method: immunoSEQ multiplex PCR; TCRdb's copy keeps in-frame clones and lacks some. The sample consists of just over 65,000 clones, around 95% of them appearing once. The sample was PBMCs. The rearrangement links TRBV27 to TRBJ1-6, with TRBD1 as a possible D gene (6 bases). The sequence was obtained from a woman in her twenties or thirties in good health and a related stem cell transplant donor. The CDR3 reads CASSPQGPYNSPLHF. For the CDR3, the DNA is TGTGCCAGCAGCCCACAGGGACCCTATAATTCACCCCTCCACTTT.